Shown below are 5 T cell receptor beta chains from a single sample sequenced in a study of blood T cells in healthy people across ages (dated by TCRdb to the mid-2010s). Library construction relied on 5' RACE. The instrument was an Illumina HiSeq 2500. A second roughly 7 to 12 cycle PCR used a sample-barcoded 5' primer and a J-beta primer mix. The public reads were reanalyzed by TCRdb: fastp trimming at Q25, MiXCR alignment, in-frame beta chains only. Duplicate CDR3 protein sequences are folded into a single record with the most common DNA and genes. This sample lists some 940,000 distinct CDR3 sequences; 25% to 35% were detected once. The leading ten clones occupy about 10% of the sample. These data were also reused for a study on T cells of mothers and their children.

Sequenced material: blood. These receptors originate from a woman in her thirties or forties in good health.

A remark on this clonotype: A much larger clone sits a single nucleotide away, making a read error possible. This chain uses TRBV5-1 with TRBJ2-3, with D perhaps assigned TRBD1 or TRBD2 (5 bases each). Germline-derived CDR1 and CDR2 are SGHRS and YFSETQ. CDR3 length: 17 residues. Trimming took 0 bases from V and 9 from J, leaving 23 bases between them. For the CDR3, the DNA is TGCGCCAGCAGCTTGGAAGCTAGCAGGGATTCTCCCGGCACGCAGTATTTT. It codes for CASSLEASRDSPGTQYF.

The genes are TRBV24-1 and TRBJ2-3; D assignment may be TRBD1 or TRBD2 (5 bases each). Trimming pared 4 bases from V and 2 bases from J, leaving 9 bases between. Germline CDR1 is KGHDR and CDR2 is SFDVKD. This CDR3 has 14 residues. The CDR3, as DNA: TGTGCCACCAGTGACCCGGGACCCACAGATACGCAGTATTTT. Amino acid sequence: CATSDPGPTDTQYF.

The chain couples TRBV20-1 to TRBJ2-5, with a weak D call TRBD2 (6 bases). Trimming stripped 3 bases from V and 1 base from J, with 12 bases between. CDR1 is DFQATT, CDR2 SNEGSKA, per germline (reference sequence). The CDR3 has 14 residues. CDR3 coding DNA: TGCAGTGCTAGTTCGGCGGGGATCCAAGAGACCCAGTACTTC. It encodes CSASSAGIQETQYF.

The genes are TRBV11-2 and TRBJ2-3, with D perhaps TRBD2 (6 bases). From germline, CDR1 is SGHAT and CDR2 FQNNGV. Trimming stripped 7 bases from V and 2 bases from J, with 13 bases between. The CDR3 is 14 amino acids. The CDR3 loop is CASNLGLLTDTQYF. The CDR3 nucleotides are TGTGCCAGCAACTTGGGACTGCTCACAGATACGCAGTATTTT.

This clonotype showed up just a few times. The chain joins TRBV18 to TRBJ2-5, with D unclear. Germline-derived CDR1 and CDR2 are KGHSH and LQKENI. The V end was cut by 3 bases, the J end by 2 bases, with 10 bases between. This CDR3 has 14 residues. The CDR3 DNA follows: TGTGCCAGCTCACCGTTCGACACGCAAGAGACCCAGTACTTC. As protein: CASSPFDTQETQYF.